The rows below give T cell receptor beta chains drawn from one sample of a study of blood T cell repertoires in COVID-19. Libraries were prepared by immunoSEQ multiplex PCR; TCRdb keeps only in-frame clonotypes and omits some of them. Of around 280,000 clones listed, 86% are singletons. What was sequenced was peripheral blood. These receptors were collected from a woman aged 25-40 years who had recovered from COVID-19. Both conserved end residues are part of each CDR3. The order of the fields is V gene, J gene, clone size, D gene, CDR3 DNA, CDR3 protein. A D gene is named only where the DNA matches it firmly. Some rows have no size entry. The others give once, few or many, or a class for an expanded clone.

TRBV2	TRBJ2-7	.	TRBD1	TGTGCCGGAAGGACAGGGGGCTACGAGCAGTACTTC	CAGRTGGYEQYF
TRBV5-1	TRBJ1-3	.	TRBD1	TGCGCCAGCAGCCCGGGGAGGACAGGAGTCTCTGGAAACACCATATATTTT	CASSPGRTGVSGNTIYF
TRBV7-2	TRBJ1-2	.	TRBD1	TGTGCCAGCAGTTCCGGACAGGGGGCGATCTATGGCTACACCTTC	CASSSGQGAIYGYTF
TRBV30	TRBJ1-6	.	TRBD1	TGTGCCTGGAGGACAGGGAATTCACCCCTCCACTTT	CAWRTGNSPLHF
TRBV27	TRBJ2-7	.	TRBD1	TGTGCCAGCAGTCACAGGACAGGGGGGTACGAGCAGTACTTC	CASSHRTGGYEQYF
TRBV2	TRBJ2-1	.	.	TGTGCCAGCACTCGGAGGGGTCTAGGCGACAATGAGCAGTTCTTC	CASTRRGLGDNEQFF
TRBV4-2	TRBJ2-7	.	TRBD2	TGTGCCAGCAGCCAGCCTAGCGGGAGCGGGCACGAGCAGTACTTC	CASSQPSGSGHEQYF
TRBV19	TRBJ2-6	.	TRBD1	TGTGCCAGTAGTATAGGACAGGGGTTCTCTGGGGCCAACGTCCTGACTTTC	CASSIGQGFSGANVLTF
TRBV29-1	TRBJ2-7	.	.	TGCAGCGTCGAATTCGTTAAAGGGGGATCCTACGAGCAGTACTTC	CSVEFVKGGSYEQYF
TRBV2	TRBJ2-3	.	.	TGTGCCGACAGTTCCGACCGCCACTACACAGATACGCAGTATTTT	CADSSDRHYTDTQYF
TRBV9	TRBJ2-1	.	TRBD2	TGTGCCAGCAGCGTTAGCGGGGGGGCTTTAGAAGAGCAGTTCTTC	CASSVSGGALEEQFF
TRBV6-2/TRBV6-3	TRBJ2-1	.	.	TGTGCCAGCAGTTACCACAGAGAAAACGATGAGCAGTTCTTC	CASSYHRENDEQFF
TRBV3-1/TRBV3-2	TRBJ2-2	once	TRBD2	TGTGCCAGCAGCCCCGGGGGGGCGGGACTCTTGAACACCGGGGAGCTGTTTTTT	CASSPGGAGLLNTGELFF
TRBV6-5	TRBJ2-5	.	.	TGTGCCAGCAGACAACAGGAACAAGAGACCCAGTACTTC	CASRQQEQETQYF
TRBV18	TRBJ1-4	.	.	TGTGCCAGCTCACCAGAGCCCCCCCCCAATGAAAAACTGTTTTTT	CASSPEPPPNEKLFF
TRBV5-6	TRBJ2-3	.	.	TGTGCCAGCAGCTTACTTTCGGGAGAGGTCACAGATACGCAGTATTTT	CASSLLSGEVTDTQYF
TRBV7-2	TRBJ2-2	.	.	TGTGCCAGCAGCTGGGGACTCCAAAACACCGGGGAGCTGTTTTTT	CASSWGLQNTGELFF
TRBV19	TRBJ2-3	.	TRBD1	TGTGCCAGTAGTATAACAGGGGCGAGGACAGATACGCAGTATTTT	CASSITGARTDTQYF
TRBV13	TRBJ2-7	.	TRBD1	TGTGCCAGCAGCCAGGACAGGGGCTACGAGCAGTACTTC	CASSQDRGYEQYF
TRBV11-2	TRBJ2-7	.	.	TGTGCCAGCAGCTCATTTGTCGGCGAGCAGTACTTC	CASSSFVGEQYF
TRBV5-1	TRBJ2-5	once	TRBD2	TGCGCCAGCAGCCTCCCGACCGGGGGGCAAGAGACCCAGTACTTC	CASSLPTGGQETQYF
TRBV28	TRBJ2-6	.	.	TGTGCCAGCAGTCCAGGGGTCGGGGCCAACGTCCTGACTTTC	CASSPGVGANVLTF
TRBV5-4	TRBJ2-1	.	.	TGTGCCAGCAGCTTGGCGGGAGTGAACTACAATGAGCAGTTCTTC	CASSLAGVNYNEQFF
TRBV7-8	TRBJ1-1	.	TRBD1	TGTGCCAGCAGCTTAGTACCTGGCAGGGGGGCGTATGCTTTCTTT	CASSLVPGRGAYAFF
TRBV27	TRBJ1-2	.	.	TGTGCCAGCAGATCATTGGGGGGAAACTATGGCTACACCTTC	CASRSLGGNYGYTF
TRBV19	TRBJ1-5	.	.	TGTGCCAGTAGTATACAGGACAATCAGCCCCAGCATTTT	CASSIQDNQPQHF
TRBV11-2	TRBJ2-7	.	.	TGTGCCAGCAGCGGAAGACTGTGGGGTGGGGCGCGCGACGAGCAGTACTTC	CASSGRLWGGARDEQYF
TRBV19	TRBJ1-1	.	.	TGTGCCAGCAGTCGCTTGGGGGACTACAATGGGGTTGAAGCTTTCTTT	CASSRLGDYNGVEAFF
TRBV28	TRBJ2-5	.	.	TGTGCCAGCAGTTTCCGGGGGAGCTTAAGAGAGACCCAGTACTTC	CASSFRGSLRETQYF
TRBV5-6	TRBJ2-7	.	.	TGTGCCAGCAGCAATGAAGACGCTAGAGATTACGAGCAGTACTTC	CASSNEDARDYEQYF
TRBV4-3	TRBJ1-2	.	.	TGCGCCAGCAGCCAAGATCGGGAGGAAGGCTACACCTTC	CASSQDREEGYTF
TRBV28	TRBJ1-1	.	TRBD1	TGTGCCAGCAGTTTCGACAGGGACTCGGACACTGAAGCTTTCTTT	CASSFDRDSDTEAFF
TRBV30	TRBJ1-2	.	TRBD1	TGTGCCTGGAGAGAAAGCCGAGACAGGGGATTTAACTATGGCTACACCTTC	CAWRESRDRGFNYGYTF
TRBV4-1	TRBJ1-1	.	.	TGCGCCAGCACCTTCGACGGGAAGAACACTGAAGCTTTCTTT	CASTFDGKNTEAFF
TRBV11-2	TRBJ1-1	.	TRBD1	TGTGCCAGCAGCTACGGGACAGGTAGTAGCACTGAAGCTTTCTTT	CASSYGTGSSTEAFF
TRBV19	TRBJ2-1	.	.	TGTGCCAGTAGTATAGTTCAGGGAGGCAATGAGCAGTTCTTC	CASSIVQGGNEQFF
TRBV9	TRBJ1-2	once	.	TGTGCCAGCAGCGTAGGTACAGGCAACTATGGCTACACCTTC	CASSVGTGNYGYTF
TRBV5-1	TRBJ2-5	.	TRBD2	TGCGCCAGCAGCTTGACCCTACTAGCGGGGAGAGAGACCCAGTACTTC	CASSLTLLAGRETQYF
TRBV7-9	TRBJ2-1	.	.	TGTGCCAGCAGCTTAGTTCCCAGGGTAGGGGATGAGCAGTTCTTC	CASSLVPRVGDEQFF